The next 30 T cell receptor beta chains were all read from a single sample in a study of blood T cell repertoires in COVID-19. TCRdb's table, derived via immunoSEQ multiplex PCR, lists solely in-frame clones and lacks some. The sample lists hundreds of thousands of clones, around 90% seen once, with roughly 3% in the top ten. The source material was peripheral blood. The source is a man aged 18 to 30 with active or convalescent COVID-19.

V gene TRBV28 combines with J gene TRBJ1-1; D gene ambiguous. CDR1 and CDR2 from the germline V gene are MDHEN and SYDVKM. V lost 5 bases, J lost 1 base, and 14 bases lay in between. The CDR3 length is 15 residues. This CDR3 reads CASSPLRGQNTEAFF. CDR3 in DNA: TGTGCCAGCAGTCCCTTGAGAGGTCAGAACACTGAAGCTTTCTTT.

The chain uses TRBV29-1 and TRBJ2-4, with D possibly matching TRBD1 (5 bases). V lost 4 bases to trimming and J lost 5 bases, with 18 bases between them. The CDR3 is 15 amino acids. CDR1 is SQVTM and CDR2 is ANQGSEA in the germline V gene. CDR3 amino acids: CSVVLGQGVQNIQYF. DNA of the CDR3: TGCAGCGTTGTGTTGGGTCAAGGGGTTCAAAACATTCAGTACTTC.

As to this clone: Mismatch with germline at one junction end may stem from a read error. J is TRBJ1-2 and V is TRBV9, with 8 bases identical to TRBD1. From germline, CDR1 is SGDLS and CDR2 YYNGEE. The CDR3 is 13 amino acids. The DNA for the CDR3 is TGTGCCAGCAGCCCTCAAATCAGCGACAGGGGTTCCTTC. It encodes CASSPQISDRGSF.

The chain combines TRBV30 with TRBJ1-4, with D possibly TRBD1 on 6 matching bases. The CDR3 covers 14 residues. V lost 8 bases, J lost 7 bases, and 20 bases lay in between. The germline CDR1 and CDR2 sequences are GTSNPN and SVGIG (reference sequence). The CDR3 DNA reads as TGTGCCGGCGCCGGGTGGGGGGGCGGTGAAAAACTGTTTTTT. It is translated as CAGAGWGGGEKLFF.

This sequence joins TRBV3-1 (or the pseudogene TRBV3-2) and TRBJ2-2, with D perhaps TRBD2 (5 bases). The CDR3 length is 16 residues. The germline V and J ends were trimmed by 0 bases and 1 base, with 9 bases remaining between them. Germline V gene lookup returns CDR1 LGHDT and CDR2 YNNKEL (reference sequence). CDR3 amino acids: CASSQEEDWNTGELFF. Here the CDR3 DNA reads TGTGCCAGCAGCCAAGAGGAGGACTGGAACACCGGGGAGCTGTTTTTT.

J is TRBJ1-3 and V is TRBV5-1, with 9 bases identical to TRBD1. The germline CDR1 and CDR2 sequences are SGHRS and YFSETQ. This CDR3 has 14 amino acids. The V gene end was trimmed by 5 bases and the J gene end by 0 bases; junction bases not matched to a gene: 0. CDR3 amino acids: CASRQGASGNTIYF. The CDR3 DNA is TGCGCCAGCAGACAGGGGGCCTCTGGAAACACCATATATTTT. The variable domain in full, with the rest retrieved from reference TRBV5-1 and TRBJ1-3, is KAGVTQTPRYLIKTRGQQVTLSCSPISGHRSVSWYQQTPGQGLQFLFEYFSETQRNKGNFPGRFSGRQFSNSRSEMNVSTLELGDSALYLCASRQGASGNTIYFGEGSWLTVV.

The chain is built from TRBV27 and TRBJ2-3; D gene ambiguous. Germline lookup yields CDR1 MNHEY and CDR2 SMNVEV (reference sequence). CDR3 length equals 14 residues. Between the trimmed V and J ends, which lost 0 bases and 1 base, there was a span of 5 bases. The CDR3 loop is CASSLSGRTDTQYF. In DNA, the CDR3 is TGTGCCAGCAGTTTATCCGGTCGCACAGATACGCAGTATTTT.

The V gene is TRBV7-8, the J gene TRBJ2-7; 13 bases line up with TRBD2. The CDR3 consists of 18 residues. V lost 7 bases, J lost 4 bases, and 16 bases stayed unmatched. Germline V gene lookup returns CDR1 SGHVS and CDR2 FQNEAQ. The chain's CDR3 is CASTFDAEGTSGKYEQYF. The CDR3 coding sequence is TGTGCCAGCACCTTCGATGCTGAAGGGACTAGCGGGAAGTACGAGCAGTACTTC.

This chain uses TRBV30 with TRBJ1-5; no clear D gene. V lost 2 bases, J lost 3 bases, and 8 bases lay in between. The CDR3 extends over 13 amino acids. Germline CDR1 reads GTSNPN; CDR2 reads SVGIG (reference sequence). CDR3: CAWSNGYNQPQHF. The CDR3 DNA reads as TGTGCCTGGAGTAACGGGTACAATCAGCCCCAGCATTTT.

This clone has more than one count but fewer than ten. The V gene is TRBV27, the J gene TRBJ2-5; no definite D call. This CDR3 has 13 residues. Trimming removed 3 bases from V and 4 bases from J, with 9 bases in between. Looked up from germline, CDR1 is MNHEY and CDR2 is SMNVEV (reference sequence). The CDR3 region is CASSFEYGETQYF. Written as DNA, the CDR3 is TGTGCCAGCAGTTTTGAGTATGGAGAGACCCAGTACTTC.

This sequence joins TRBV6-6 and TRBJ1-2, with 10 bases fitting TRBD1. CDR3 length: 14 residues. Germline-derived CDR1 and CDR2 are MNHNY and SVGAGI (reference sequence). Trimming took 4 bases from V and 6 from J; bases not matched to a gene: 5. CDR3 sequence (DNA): TGTGCCAGCAGTTCCGCTGACAGGGGGCATGGCTACACCTTC. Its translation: CASSSADRGHGYTF.

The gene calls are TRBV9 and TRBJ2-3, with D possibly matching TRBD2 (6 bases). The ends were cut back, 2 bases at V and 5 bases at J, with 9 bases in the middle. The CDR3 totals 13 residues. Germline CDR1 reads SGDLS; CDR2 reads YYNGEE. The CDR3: CASSVDGGDTQYF. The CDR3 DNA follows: TGTGCCAGCAGCGTCGACGGGGGAGATACGCAGTATTTT. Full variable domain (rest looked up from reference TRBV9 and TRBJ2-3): DSGVTQTPKHLITATGQRVTLRCSPRSGDLSVYWYQQSLDQGLQFLIQYYNGEERAKGNILERFSAQQFPDLHSELNLSSLELGDSALYFCASSVDGGDTQYFGPGTRLTVL.

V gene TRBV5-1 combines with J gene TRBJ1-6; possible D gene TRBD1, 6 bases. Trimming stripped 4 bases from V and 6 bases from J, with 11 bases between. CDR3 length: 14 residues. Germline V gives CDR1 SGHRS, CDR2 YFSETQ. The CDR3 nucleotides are TGCGCCAGCAGCCCTGGACAGTCTAATTCACCCCTCCACTTT. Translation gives CASSPGQSNSPLHF.

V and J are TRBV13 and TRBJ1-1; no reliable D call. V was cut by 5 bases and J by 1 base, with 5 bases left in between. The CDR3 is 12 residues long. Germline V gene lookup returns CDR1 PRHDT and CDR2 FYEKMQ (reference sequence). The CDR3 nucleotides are TGTGCCAGCAGCCCACAGAACACTGAAGCTTTCTTT. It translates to CASSPQNTEAFF.

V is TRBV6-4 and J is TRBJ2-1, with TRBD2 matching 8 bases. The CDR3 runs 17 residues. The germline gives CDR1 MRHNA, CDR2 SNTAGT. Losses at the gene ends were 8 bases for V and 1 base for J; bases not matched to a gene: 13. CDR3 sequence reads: CASSVSAGGRSYNEQFF. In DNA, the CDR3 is TGTGCCAGCTCTGTATCGGCGGGAGGCCGTTCCTACAATGAGCAGTTCTTC.

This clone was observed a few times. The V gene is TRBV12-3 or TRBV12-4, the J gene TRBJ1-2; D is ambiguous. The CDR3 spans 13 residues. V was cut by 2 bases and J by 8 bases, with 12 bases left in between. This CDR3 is CASSLRGLRGYTF. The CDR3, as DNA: TGTGCCAGCAGTTTACGAGGGCTTCGGGGCTACACCTTC.

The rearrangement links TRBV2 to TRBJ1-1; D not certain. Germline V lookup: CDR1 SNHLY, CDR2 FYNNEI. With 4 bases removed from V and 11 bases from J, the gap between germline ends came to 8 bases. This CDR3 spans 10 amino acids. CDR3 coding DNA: TGTGCCAGCAGTGTCTCCCGGGCTTTCTTT. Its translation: CASSVSRAFF. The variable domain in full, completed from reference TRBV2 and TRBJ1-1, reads EPEVTQTPSHQVTQMGQEVILRCVPISNHLYFYWYRQILGQKVEFLVSFYNNEISEKSEIFDDQFSVERPDGSNFTLKIRSTKLEDSAMYFCASSVSRAFFGQGTRLTVV.

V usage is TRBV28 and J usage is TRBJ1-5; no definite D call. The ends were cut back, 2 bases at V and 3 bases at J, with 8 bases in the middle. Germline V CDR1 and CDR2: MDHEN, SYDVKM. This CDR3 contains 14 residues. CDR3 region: CASSLAVINQPQHF. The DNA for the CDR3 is TGTGCCAGCAGTTTAGCAGTCATCAATCAGCCCCAGCATTTT. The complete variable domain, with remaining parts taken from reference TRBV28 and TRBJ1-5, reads DVKVTQSSRYLVKRTGEKVFLECVQDMDHENMFWYRQDPGLGLRLIYFSYDVKMKEKGDIPEGYSVSREKKERFSLILESASTNQTSMYLCASSLAVINQPQHFGDGTRLSIL.

CDR3 sequence: CASSQAGPGNQPQHF. The CDR3 nucleotides are TGTGCCAGCAGCCAAGCTGGTCCGGGGAATCAGCCCCAGCATTTT. The chain is built from TRBV3-1 (or the pseudogene TRBV3-2) and TRBJ1-5; unclear D gene. The V gene lost 1 base and the J gene lost 4 bases, with 11 bases spanning the gap. CDR1 is LGHDT and CDR2 is YNNKEL in the germline V gene (reference sequence). This CDR3 region has 15 residues.

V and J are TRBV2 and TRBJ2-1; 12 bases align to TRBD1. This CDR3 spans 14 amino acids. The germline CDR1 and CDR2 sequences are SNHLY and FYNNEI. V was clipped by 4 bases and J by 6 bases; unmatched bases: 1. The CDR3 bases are TGTGCCAGCAGTGTGGGACAGGGGGCCAATGAGCAGTTCTTC. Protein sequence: CASSVGQGANEQFF.

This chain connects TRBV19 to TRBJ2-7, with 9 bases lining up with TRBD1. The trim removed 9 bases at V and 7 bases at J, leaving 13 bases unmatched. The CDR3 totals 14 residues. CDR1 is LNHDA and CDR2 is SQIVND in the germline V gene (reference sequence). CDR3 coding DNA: TGTGCCAGCCGTCCGGGACAGGGAGTAGGGGAGCAGTACTTC. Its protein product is CASRPGQGVGEQYF.

CDR3 amino acids: CASSSGTGTYEQYF. CDR3 in DNA: TGCGCCAGCAGTTCCGGGACAGGGACCTACGAGCAGTACTTC. The rearrangement joins TRBV4-1 to TRBJ2-7; TRBD1 agrees at 9 bases. Trimming at V came to 6 bases and at J to 2 bases, leaving 5 bases not matched to a gene. CDR1 and CDR2 from the germline V gene are MGHRA and YSYEKL. The CDR3 extends over 14 amino acids.

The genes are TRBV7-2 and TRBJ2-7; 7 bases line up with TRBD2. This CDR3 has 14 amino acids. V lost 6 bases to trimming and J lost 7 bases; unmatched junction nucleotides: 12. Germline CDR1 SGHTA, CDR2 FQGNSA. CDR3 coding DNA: TGTGCCAGCAGTCCGGGCGGGAGTACGTCGGAGCAGTACTTC. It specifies CASSPGGSTSEQYF.

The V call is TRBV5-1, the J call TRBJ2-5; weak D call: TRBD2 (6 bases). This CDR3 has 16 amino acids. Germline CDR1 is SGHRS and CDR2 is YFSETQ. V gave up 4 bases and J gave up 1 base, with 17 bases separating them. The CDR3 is CASSPGRGAFQETQYF. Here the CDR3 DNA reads TGCGCCAGCAGCCCTGGGCGGGGCGCCTTCCAAGAGACCCAGTACTTC. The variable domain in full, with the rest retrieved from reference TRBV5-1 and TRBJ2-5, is KAGVTQTPRYLIKTRGQQVTLSCSPISGHRSVSWYQQTPGQGLQFLFEYFSETQRNKGNFPGRFSGRQFSNSRSEMNVSTLELGDSALYLCASSPGRGAFQETQYFGPGTRLLVL.

The CDR3 DNA reads as TGTGCCAGCAGCCCGGGAGGGGGAGGGCGCGAGCAGTACTTC. It is translated as CASSPGGGGREQYF. The chain has TRBV7-2 and TRBJ2-7; 8 nucleotides align to TRBD2. CDR1 SGHTA and CDR2 FQGNSA come from the germline V gene. The junction had 9 bases not matched to a gene; V was cut back by 5 bases and J by 6 bases. There are 14 residues in the CDR3.

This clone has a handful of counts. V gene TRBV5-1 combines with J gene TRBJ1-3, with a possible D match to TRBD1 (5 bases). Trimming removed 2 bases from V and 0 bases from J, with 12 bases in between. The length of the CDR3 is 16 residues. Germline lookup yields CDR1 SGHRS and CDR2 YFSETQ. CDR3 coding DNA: TGCGCCAGCAGCTTAGATGACAGACTCTCTGGAAACACCATATATTTT. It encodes CASSLDDRLSGNTIYF.

CDR3 nucleotides: TGTGCCAGCAGACCCGGGACTGGGTCCTACGAGCAGTACTTC. This sequence encodes CASRPGTGSYEQYF. The chain has TRBV3-1 (or the pseudogene TRBV3-2) and TRBJ2-7, with TRBD2 as a possible D gene (6 bases). In germline, CDR1 is LGHDT, CDR2 YNNKEL (reference sequence). V was trimmed by 6 bases and J by 1 base, leaving 13 bases between them. The CDR3 is 14 residues long.

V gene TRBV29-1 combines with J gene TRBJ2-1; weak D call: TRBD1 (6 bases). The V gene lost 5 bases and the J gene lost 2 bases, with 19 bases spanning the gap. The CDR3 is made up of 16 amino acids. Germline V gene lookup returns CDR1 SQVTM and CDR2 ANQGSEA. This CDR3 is CSVNLKQGRAYNEQFF. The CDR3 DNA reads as TGCAGCGTTAACCTAAAACAGGGTCGGGCCTACAATGAGCAGTTCTTC.

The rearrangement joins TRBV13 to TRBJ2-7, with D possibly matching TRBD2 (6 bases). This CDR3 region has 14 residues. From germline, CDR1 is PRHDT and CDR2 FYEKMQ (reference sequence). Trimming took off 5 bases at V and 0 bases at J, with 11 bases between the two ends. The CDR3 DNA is TGTGCCAGCAGCCATAGCGGCAGCTCCTACGAGCAGTACTTC. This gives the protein CASSHSGSSYEQYF. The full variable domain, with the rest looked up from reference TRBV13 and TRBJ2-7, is AAGVIQSPRHLIKEKRETATLKCYPIPRHDTVYWYQQGPGQDPQFLISFYEKMQSDKGSIPDRFSAQQFSDYHSELNMSSLELGDSALYFCASSHSGSSYEQYFGPGTRLTVT.

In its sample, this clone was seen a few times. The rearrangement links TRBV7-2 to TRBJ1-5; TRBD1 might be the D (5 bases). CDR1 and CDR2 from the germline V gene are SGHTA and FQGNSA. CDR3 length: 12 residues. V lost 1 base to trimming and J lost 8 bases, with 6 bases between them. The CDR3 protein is CASSLVGEPQHF. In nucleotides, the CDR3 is TGTGCCAGCAGCTTAGTAGGGGAGCCCCAGCATTTT.